The subject of this entry is one T cell receptor beta chain. Sequencing was performed with immunoSEQ multiplex PCR; in TCRdb, only in-frame clones are kept and a portion is missing. This table holds some 79,000 clones, around 94% found once. This entry belongs to a study of cytomegalovirus exposure and HLA in healthy donors. V lost 8 bases, J lost 4 bases, and 20 bases lay in between. Germline CDR1 MNHEY, CDR2 SVGAGI. CDR3 length: 15 residues. This sequence joins TRBV6-5 and TRBJ2-5, with D possibly matching TRBD2 (7 bases). Source material: PBMCs. This receptor was taken from a woman younger than 30 in good health and CMV-seropositive. CDR3 nucleotide sequence: TGTGCCAGCGGGTCCCTTAAGGGGGGGAGAGAGACCCAGTACTTC. Translating it yields CASGSLKGGRETQYF.